This T cell receptor beta chain was identified in a study of T-cell memory formation after mild COVID-19. This clonotype was seen only a few times. The antigen is not known. Findings and limits, study-wide: Cross-reactive memory apparently joined, as some responding clones appeared in pre-infection memory. Clones that got smaller from day 15 to 85 had even CD4/CD8, while clones growing later tipped toward CD4+.

The TCR alpha and TCR beta cDNA libraries, bearing sample barcodes and UMIs, were generated by 5'RACE using constant-segment primers. TCRdb re-called the 5' RACE reads through MiXCR, storing one row per CDR3 protein. The sample lists around 310,000 distinct CDR3 sequences, more than 13% occurring once. The CDR3 runs to 14 residues. V was trimmed by 0 bases and J by 1 base, leaving 8 bases between them. Germline lookup yields CDR1 DFQATT and CDR2 SNEGSKA (reference sequence). The chain joins TRBV20-1 to TRBJ2-3, with a tentative D call TRBD2 (5 bases). Sequenced sample: PBMCs or a T cell subset sorted from them (not recorded which). The clonotype originates from a young man who had mild COVID-19 (a few samples of this study predate the infection). Cell type and time point are not known. CDR3 DNA: TGCAGTGCTAGAGATTCGCGGGGCACAGATACGCAGTATTTT. Translation gives CSARDSRGTDTQYF.